Below, 14 T cell receptor beta chains from the same sample are listed, as sequenced in a study of cytomegalovirus exposure and HLA in healthy donors. 13 Jbeta primers and 60 Vbeta primers were used for the PCR. Here immunoSEQ multiplex PCR was the method, and the copy in TCRdb shows in-frame clones only, minus some. The table has 100,000 or so clones, over 75% seen once. The specimen sequenced was PBMCs. The source is a woman aged 40 to 50 in good health and CMV-seropositive.

CDR3 nucleotides: TGCGCCAGCAGCCCGGATCAGGGAACACCCCTCCACTTT. The encoded protein is CASSPDQGTPLHF. V and J are TRBV5-1 and TRBJ1-6; a possible D gene is TRBD1 (5 bases). The CDR3 runs 13 residues. V was cut by 4 bases and J by 11 bases, with 13 bases left in between. Germline V gene data show CDR1 as SGHRS and CDR2 as YFSETQ. Filled out from reference TRBV5-1 and TRBJ1-6, the complete variable domain reads KAGVTQTPRYLIKTRGQQVTLSCSPISGHRSVSWYQQTPGQGLQFLFEYFSETQRNKGNFPGRFSGRQFSNSRSEMNVSTLELGDSALYLCASSPDQGTPLHFGNGTRLTVT.

The chain carries TRBV28 and TRBJ2-7; no clear D gene. Germline V gives CDR1 MDHEN, CDR2 SYDVKM. The V end lost 5 bases, the J end lost 4 bases, and 6 bases lay between the germline ends. This CDR3 contains 11 residues. Here the CDR3 DNA reads TGTGCCAGCAGTACTGAGTACGAGCAGTACTTC. Amino acid sequence: CASSTEYEQYF.

The chain employs TRBV15 and TRBJ2-7, with TRBD2 identical over 12 bases. CDR3 length: 17 residues. V lost 8 bases, J lost 2 bases, and 13 bases stayed unmatched. From germline, CDR1 is LNHNV and CDR2 YYDKDF (reference sequence). CDR3 region: CATSDTSGRSSAYEQYF. The CDR3 region has the DNA TGTGCCACCTCTGACACTAGCGGGAGGTCGTCGGCCTACGAGCAGTACTTC.

This sequence joins TRBV28 and TRBJ2-1, with TRBD2 identical over 13 bases. The V gene end was trimmed by 6 bases and the J gene end by 9 bases; junction bases not matched to a gene: 20. There are 19 residues in the CDR3. Germline CDR1 and CDR2: MDHEN and SYDVKM. The CDR3 DNA reads as TGTGCCAGCAGAAACAACCTGAGGACTAGCGGGAGAGGGTGGAGTGAGCAGTTCTTC. Translation gives CASRNNLRTSGRGWSEQFF.

This clone was picked up one time. The rearrangement joins TRBV7-8 to TRBJ2-7; 9 bases align to TRBD2. Germline loops: CDR1 SGHVS, CDR2 FQNEAQ. V gave up 3 bases and J gave up 0 bases; unmatched junction bases: 9. The CDR3 spans 17 residues. The DNA of the CDR3 is TGTGCCAGCAGCTTCTCTAGCGGGACCAAGTCCTCCTACGAGCAGTACTTC. This sequence encodes CASSFSSGTKSSYEQYF.

The J gene is TRBJ2-5, the V gene TRBV5-1, with 12 bases identical to TRBD2. This CDR3 contains 16 residues. V was pared by 4 bases and J by 4 bases, with 8 bases of the junction left unmatched. Per germline, CDR1 SGHRS and CDR2 YFSETQ. Written as DNA, the CDR3 is TGCGCCAGCAGCCCAGTACTAGCGGGAGGAGGAGAGACCCAGTACTTC. This sequence encodes CASSPVLAGGGETQYF.

This clone was detected once. V and J are TRBV29-1 and TRBJ1-4; 9 positions agree with TRBD1. The CDR3 consists of 17 residues. Trimming took 7 bases from V and 10 from J; bases not matched to a gene: 22. Germline V gene data show CDR1 as SQVTM and CDR2 as ANQGSEA. CDR3 bases: TGCAGCGGGAAGAAAACAATGTGGGGACAGGGTTTAGGAAAACTGTTTTTT. Translated, it gives CSGKKTMWGQGLGKLFF. Drawing the rest from reference TRBV29-1 and TRBJ1-4, the complete variable domain is SAVISQKPSRDICQRGTSLTIQCQVDSQVTMMFWYRQQPGQSLTLIATANQGSEATYESGFVIDKFPISRPNLTFSTLTVSNMSPEDSSIYLCSGKKTMWGQGLGKLFFGSGTQLSVL.

This chain joins TRBV4-2 and TRBJ1-1, with D maybe TRBD1 (5 bases). This CDR3 contains 15 residues. V was cut by 4 bases and J by 5 bases, with 17 bases left in between. Germline loops: CDR1 LGHNA, CDR2 YNFKEQ. The CDR3: CASSPLGRGGTEAFF. CDR3 in DNA: TGTGCCAGCAGCCCCCTGGGACGGGGAGGGACTGAAGCTTTCTTT.

This chain links TRBV18 with TRBJ1-1; maybe TRBD1 (6 bases). V was cut by 5 bases and J by 5 bases, with 15 bases left in between. Germline values: CDR1 KGHSH, CDR2 LQKENI. The CDR3 sequence is 14 residues long. The CDR3 sequence: CASSAWGQGTEAFF. The CDR3 DNA reads TGTGCCAGCTCAGCCTGGGGGCAGGGGACTGAAGCTTTCTTT.

This chain uses TRBV5-1 with TRBJ2-1, with 9 bases that match TRBD1. The J segment lost 4 bases and the V segment lost 3 bases, leaving 5 bases of the junction unmatched. CDR3 length: 15 amino acids. Germline lookup yields CDR1 SGHRS and CDR2 YFSETQ. The CDR3 DNA is TGCGCCAGCAGCTACCGGGACAGGGCATACAATGAGCAGTTCTTC. Amino acid sequence: CASSYRDRAYNEQFF.

The chain recombines TRBV27 with TRBJ2-2, with 9 bases fitting TRBD2. The trim removed 0 bases at V and 5 bases at J, leaving 16 bases unmatched. The germline V gene encodes CDR1 MNHEY and CDR2 SMNVEV (reference sequence). The CDR3 has 20 amino acids. The CDR3 region has the DNA TGTGCCAGCAGTTTATCTTTCACGGGCTATGCGGGGGGGCCGACCGGGGAGCTGTTTTTT. This translates into CASSLSFTGYAGGPTGELFF.

This sequence joins TRBV29-1 and TRBJ2-3; tentative D call: TRBD1 (6 bases). V was cut by 8 bases and J by 3 bases, with 18 bases left in between. The CDR3 totals 14 residues. Germline CDR1 and CDR2: SQVTM and ANQGSEA. DNA for the CDR3: TGCAGCTCCGAAGGAGGCAGGGGAACAGATACGCAGTATTTT. It encodes CSSEGGRGTDTQYF.

CDR3 coding DNA: TGCGCCAGCAGTCAATCGGACAGGATTCAGAATCAGCCCCAGCATTTT. As protein: CASSQSDRIQNQPQHF. The V gene is TRBV23-1, the J gene TRBJ1-5; the match to TRBD1 covers 7 bases. TRBV23-1 is designated an ORF whose function remains uncertain. The CDR3 has 16 amino acids. V gave up 0 bases and J gave up 4 bases; unmatched junction bases: 6.

The rearrangement uses TRBV7-2 and TRBJ2-7, with 11 nucleotides matching TRBD1. This CDR3 has 15 amino acids. J was trimmed by 4 bases and V by 2 bases; bases with no gene match: 4. The germline CDR1 and CDR2 sequences are SGHTA and FQGNSA. The CDR3 region is CASSLRTGGGYEQYF. CDR3 nucleotide sequence: TGTGCCAGCAGCTTACGGACAGGGGGCGGATACGAGCAGTACTTC.